This entry is about one T cell receptor beta chain. What it binds is not known. The data derive from a study of identical twins. A universal primer site was incorporated via template switching, and the cDNA contained unique molecular identifiers. TCRdb passed the 5' RACE reads through MiXCR, listing each CDR3 protein once. The sample gives more than 1.5 million distinct CDR3 sequences, 32% of which show up once; about 0.27% is in the top ten. In germline, CDR1 is SGHTA, CDR2 FQGNSA. CDR3 length: 13 amino acids. The V gene lost 5 bases and the J gene lost 4 bases, with 10 bases spanning the gap. Whole-study results and caveats: Twin pairs had excess sharing that was weaker in beta out-of-frame sequences. The abundant beta clonotypes from cord blood had fewer insertions, and memory repertoires had none of this. An excess of low generation probability was shown by twin-shared out-of-frame alpha sequences.

The clonotype comes from a newborn girl in good health. V and J are TRBV7-2 and TRBJ2-3; D is perhaps TRBD2 (5 bases). What was sequenced was cord blood. The DNA for the CDR3 is TGTGCCAGCAGCGCCCATAGCGCAGATACGCAGTATTTT. Its translation: CASSAHSADTQYF.